The 18 T cell receptor beta chains in this list originate from one sample, sequenced in a study of CD8+CD57+ T cells in acquired aplastic anemia. Genomic DNA provided the template from which TCR beta VDJ and CDR3 profiles were obtained. TCRdb independently ran MiXCR on the reads; one entry per CDR3 protein. This table holds roughly 420,000 distinct CDR3 sequences, roughly 64% found once. The specimen was sorted CD4+, CD8+, or CD8+CD57+ T cells (not recorded which) from PBMCs. These receptor sequences come from a human donor in good health, serving as a control.

This chain joins TRBV5-1 and TRBJ1-1; D call uncertain. The CDR3 is 16 residues long. With 8 bases removed from V and 0 bases from J, the gap between germline ends came to 20 bases. CDR1 SGHRS and CDR2 YFSETQ come from the germline V gene. CDR3 in amino acids: CARAQQGYWLNTEAFF. DNA for the CDR3: TGCGCCAGAGCCCAGCAAGGTTATTGGCTGAACACTGAAGCTTTCTTT.

The rearrangement joins TRBV5-4 to TRBJ2-5, with D maybe TRBD1 (6 bases). Per the germline V gene, CDR1 is SGHNT and CDR2 is YYREEE (reference sequence). Trimming took off 4 bases at V and 2 bases at J, with 18 bases between the two ends. CDR3 size: 16 residues. Here the CDR3 reads CASSVDVTGPQETQYF. The CDR3 DNA follows: TGTGCCAGCAGCGTGGACGTCACAGGGCCTCAAGAGACCCAGTACTTC.

The V call is TRBV25-1, the J call TRBJ1-1; weak D call: TRBD1 (5 bases). This CDR3 spans 11 amino acids. V lost 8 bases, J lost 4 bases, and 8 bases lay in between. Germline values: CDR1 MGHDK, CDR2 SYGVNS. DNA for the CDR3: TGTGCCAGCGTGGGGGGCACTGAAGCTTTCTTT. This codes for CASVGGTEAFF.

With respect to this clonotype: The final CDR3 position lacks the conserved phenylalanine or tryptophan, pointing to a likely read error. The DNA is omitted, as the CDR3 cannot be located on it reliably, and the CDR3 follows TCRdb's listing. The V and J genes are TRBV10-2 and TRBJ2-2. Germline assignment: CDR1 WSHSY and CDR2 SAAADI. The CDR3 contains 15 residues when both ends are counted. This CDR3 reads CASSVEGGNTGALFG.

The rearrangement uses TRBV19 and TRBJ2-7, with D perhaps matching TRBD2 (5 bases). Trimming shortened V by 1 base and J by 1 base, and 11 bases separated the two germline ends. The CDR3 sequence is 15 residues long. CDR1 and CDR2 from the germline V gene are LNHDA and SQIVND (reference sequence). This chain's CDR3 is CASSIGDGLSYEQYF. CDR3 sequence (DNA): TGTGCCAGTAGTATAGGCGACGGACTTTCCTACGAGCAGTACTTC.

This clonotype came up many times. The gene calls are TRBV7-2 and TRBJ2-3, with 14 positions matching TRBD2. There are 16 residues in the CDR3. Germline CDR1 is SGHTA and CDR2 is FQGNSA. The J segment lost 4 bases and the V segment lost 4 bases, leaving 4 bases of the junction unmatched. CDR3 sequence reads: CASSSRLAGGSDTQYF. The CDR3 coding sequence is TGTGCCAGCAGCTCTAGACTAGCGGGGGGGTCAGATACGCAGTATTTT.

As to this clonotype: The final CDR3 position lacks the conserved phenylalanine or tryptophan, pointing to a likely read error. It is unclear where the CDR3 begins or ends on the DNA, so no DNA is shown, and the CDR3 is as TCRdb lists it. V gene TRBV7-3 combines with J gene TRBJ2-7; TRBD1 is the table's D call, not checked against the DNA. Germline V gives CDR1 SGHTA, CDR2 FQGTGA. The length of the CDR3 is 13 amino acids, counting both ends. This chain's CDR3 is CASSDQNRVNERY.

About this clonotype: A read error may account for a junction end that differs from germline. The CDR3 region has the DNA TGTACCAGCAGCTCTCAGAGCGGAGGCACGGATACGCAGTATTTT. Encoded protein: CTSSSQSGGTDTQYF. This chain connects TRBV7-2 to TRBJ2-3, with a possible D match to TRBD2 (5 bases). The germline V gene encodes CDR1 SGHTA and CDR2 FQGNSA. The CDR3 sequence is 15 residues long.

This clonotype came up many times. The J gene is TRBJ2-7, the V gene TRBV2, with a tentative D call TRBD1 (6 bases). Between the trimmed V and J ends, which lost 10 bases and 0 bases, there was a span of 13 bases. The CDR3 totals 13 residues. Germline assignment: CDR1 SNHLY and CDR2 FYNNEI. The DNA for the CDR3 is TGTGCCACCAACAGGGAAAGCTCCTACGAGCAGTACTTC. Protein sequence: CATNRESSYEQYF.

This clonotype was counted ten times or more. The gene calls are TRBV10-1 and TRBJ2-5; no firm D call. V was clipped by 4 bases and J by 2 bases, with 8 bases between them. CDR1 is WNHNN, CDR2 SYGVQD, per germline (reference sequence). The CDR3 extends over 13 amino acids. The CDR3 reads CASSGALQETQYF. The DNA for the CDR3 is TGCGCCAGCAGTGGCGCGTTACAAGAGACCCAGTACTTC.

V is TRBV6-2 or TRBV6-3 and J is TRBJ2-6; no firm D call. The V and J ends lost 4 bases and 2 bases respectively, with 3 bases between them. The CDR3 has 13 amino acids. In germline, CDR1 is MNHEY, CDR2 SVGEGT. CDR3 loop: CASSSPGANVLTF. The CDR3 DNA is TGTGCCAGCAGTTCACCTGGGGCCAACGTCCTGACTTTC.

The chain links TRBV7-2 to TRBJ1-2; D uncertain. V was pared by 2 bases and J by 4 bases, with 5 bases between. Germline V gives CDR1 SGHTA, CDR2 FQGNSA. There are 12 residues in the CDR3. CDR3 nucleotides: TGTGCCAGCAGCTTATCCCCCTATGGCTACACCTTC. This codes for CASSLSPYGYTF.

V gene TRBV15 combines with J gene TRBJ2-7; perhaps TRBD1 as D (5 bases). The last part of the DNA fits TRBJ1-2 better; the J call may be wrong. The CDR3 length is 15 residues. The germline V gene encodes CDR1 LNHNV and CDR2 YYDKDF (reference sequence). The CDR3 sequence: CATSKGARAVYGYTF. The CDR3 DNA sequence: TGTGCCACCAGCAAAGGGGCACGGGCGGTCTATGGCTACACCTTC.

V gene TRBV7-6 combines with J gene TRBJ1-2; D is unclear. Germline assignment: CDR1 SGHVS and CDR2 FNYEAQ. The ends were cut back, 10 bases at V and 1 base at J, with 10 bases in the middle. This CDR3 is 12 amino acids long. The CDR3 sequence: CAIGQDNYGYTF. The DNA for the CDR3 is TGTGCCATTGGGCAGGATAACTATGGCTACACCTTC.

V gene TRBV2 combines with J gene TRBJ1-1; no reliable D call. This CDR3 contains 13 residues. CDR1 is SNHLY, CDR2 FYNNEI, per germline. V was clipped by 8 bases and J by 3 bases, with 13 bases between them. The CDR3 coding sequence is TGTGCCAGCCAAGCTTCCCGGTACACTGAAGCTTTCTTT. Translated, it gives CASQASRYTEAFF.

This clonotype was found a few times. The V and J genes are TRBV19 and TRBJ1-1; the D gene is possibly TRBD1 (5 bases). Germline CDR1 is LNHDA and CDR2 is SQIVND (reference sequence). V was trimmed by 6 bases and J by 5 bases, leaving 16 bases between them. This CDR3 spans 14 amino acids. CDR3 nucleotide sequence: TGTGCCAGTAGAGACAGCCACCTGGGGACTGAAGCTTTCTTT. Translated: CASRDSHLGTEAFF.

Comment on this clonotype: Being one base from a much bigger clone, this may be a read error. V usage is TRBV20-1 and J usage is TRBJ2-1; 8 positions match TRBD2. The germline V gene encodes CDR1 DFQATT and CDR2 SNEGSKA (reference sequence). This CDR3 is 14 amino acids long. The CDR3 coding sequence is TGCAGTCCTCGGGGGGGGGGCTCCTACAATGGGCAGTTCTTC. Translation gives CSPRGGGSYNGQFF.

As concerns this clonotype: Without the conserved terminal phenylalanine or tryptophan, this CDR3 likely stems from a read error. The limits of the CDR3 on the DNA are not certain, so only TCRdb's listed CDR3 is given. The rearrangement uses TRBV10-3 and TRBJ1-5. Per the germline V gene, CDR1 is ENHRY and CDR2 is SYGVKD. 15 amino acids form the CDR3, both terminal residues included. The CDR3 protein is CASSGVDRGGQHHHL.